The clone carrying this T cell receptor (beta chain) was detected ten times or more. Stated treatment: around 19 received Ad26.COV2.S at low or high dose, single or two shots; about 5 received placebo; per-sample allocation not given. Vaccine and placebo recipients were sampled on day 63 after the first injection. The data originate from a study of Ad26.COV2.S vaccination and SARS-CoV-2 variants. Per germline, CDR1 SGHTA and CDR2 FQGNSA. This CDR3 is 12 amino acids long. V shed 5 bases and J shed 7 bases, with 12 bases lying between them. TCRdb keeps only in-frame clones here, not all; method: immunoSEQ multiplex PCR. Of more than 300,000 clones listed, about 82% are singletons.

The receptor was isolated from a person aged 18-60 years who received the Ad26.COV2.S COVID-19 vaccine or a placebo. This material consisted of peripheral blood, taken in a trial of Ad26.COV2.S vaccine versus placebo. The rearrangement uses TRBV7-2 and TRBJ2-7; tentatively, D is TRBD2 (6 bases). Written as DNA, the CDR3 is TGTGCCAGCAGCCCAGGACTAAATGAGCAGTACTTC. Its protein product is CASSPGLNEQYF.